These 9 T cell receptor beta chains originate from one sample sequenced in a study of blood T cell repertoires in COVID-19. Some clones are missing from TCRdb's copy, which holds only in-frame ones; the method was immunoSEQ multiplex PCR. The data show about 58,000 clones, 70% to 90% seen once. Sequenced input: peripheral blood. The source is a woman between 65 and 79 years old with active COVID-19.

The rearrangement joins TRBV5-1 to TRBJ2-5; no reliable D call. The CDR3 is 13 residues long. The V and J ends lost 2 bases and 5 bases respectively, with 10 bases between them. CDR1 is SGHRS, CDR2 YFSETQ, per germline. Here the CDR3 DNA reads TGCGCCAGCAGCTTATCGAGAGAGGAGACCCAGTACTTC. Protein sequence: CASSLSREETQYF.

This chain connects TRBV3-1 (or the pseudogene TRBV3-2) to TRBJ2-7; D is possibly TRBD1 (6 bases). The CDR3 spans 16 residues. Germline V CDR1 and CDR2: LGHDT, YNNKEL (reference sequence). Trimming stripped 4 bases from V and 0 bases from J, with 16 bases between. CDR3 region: CASSRLDSYHSYEQYF. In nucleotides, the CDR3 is TGTGCCAGCAGCCGTCTGGACAGCTATCACTCCTACGAGCAGTACTTC.

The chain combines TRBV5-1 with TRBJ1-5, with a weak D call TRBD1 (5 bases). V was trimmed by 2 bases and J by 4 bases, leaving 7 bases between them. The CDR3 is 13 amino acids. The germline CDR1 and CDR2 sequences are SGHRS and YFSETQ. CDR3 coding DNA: TGCGCCAGCAGCTTTGACAGAAATCAGCCCCAGCATTTT. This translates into CASSFDRNQPQHF.

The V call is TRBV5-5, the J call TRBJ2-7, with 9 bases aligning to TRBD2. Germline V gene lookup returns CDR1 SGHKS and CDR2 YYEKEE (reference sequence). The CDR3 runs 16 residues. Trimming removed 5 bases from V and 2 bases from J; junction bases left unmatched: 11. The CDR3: CASRTEGGRAAYEQYF. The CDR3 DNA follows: TGTGCCAGCAGGACTGAGGGCGGGAGGGCCGCCTACGAGCAGTACTTC.

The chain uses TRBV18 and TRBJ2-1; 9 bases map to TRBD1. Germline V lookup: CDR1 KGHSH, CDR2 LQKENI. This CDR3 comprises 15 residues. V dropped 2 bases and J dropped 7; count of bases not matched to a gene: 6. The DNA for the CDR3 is TGTGCCAGCTCACCAAGGGACAGGGTGTATAATGAGCAGTTCTTC. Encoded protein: CASSPRDRVYNEQFF.

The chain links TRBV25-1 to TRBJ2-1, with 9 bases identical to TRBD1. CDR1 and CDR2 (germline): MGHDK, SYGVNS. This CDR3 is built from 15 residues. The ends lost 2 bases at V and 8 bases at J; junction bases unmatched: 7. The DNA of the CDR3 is TGTGCCAGCAGTGAAGTGGGGGACAGGGATCATGAGCAGTTCTTC. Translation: CASSEVGDRDHEQFF.

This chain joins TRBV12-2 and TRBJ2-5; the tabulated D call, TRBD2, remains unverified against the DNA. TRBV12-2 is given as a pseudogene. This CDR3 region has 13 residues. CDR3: CASRLVATETQYF. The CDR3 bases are TGTGCAAGTCGCTTAGTAGCGACAGAGACCCAGTACTTC.

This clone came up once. The CDR3 loop reads CAISVTRDREDEQYF. The CDR3, as DNA: TGTGCCATCAGTGTGACCCGGGACAGGGAGGACGAGCAGTACTTC. This chain connects TRBV10-3 to TRBJ2-7; 9 nucleotides agree with TRBD1. CDR3 size: 15 residues. Germline-derived CDR1 and CDR2 are ENHRY and SYGVKD. The J segment lost 5 bases and the V segment lost 4 bases, leaving 9 bases of the junction unmatched.

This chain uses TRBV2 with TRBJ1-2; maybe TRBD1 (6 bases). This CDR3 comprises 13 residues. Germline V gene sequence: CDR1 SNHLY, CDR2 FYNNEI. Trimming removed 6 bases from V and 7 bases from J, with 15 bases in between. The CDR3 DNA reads TGTGCCAGCAGCGAGCGTACAGGGTCTGGCTACACCTTC. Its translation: CASSERTGSGYTF.